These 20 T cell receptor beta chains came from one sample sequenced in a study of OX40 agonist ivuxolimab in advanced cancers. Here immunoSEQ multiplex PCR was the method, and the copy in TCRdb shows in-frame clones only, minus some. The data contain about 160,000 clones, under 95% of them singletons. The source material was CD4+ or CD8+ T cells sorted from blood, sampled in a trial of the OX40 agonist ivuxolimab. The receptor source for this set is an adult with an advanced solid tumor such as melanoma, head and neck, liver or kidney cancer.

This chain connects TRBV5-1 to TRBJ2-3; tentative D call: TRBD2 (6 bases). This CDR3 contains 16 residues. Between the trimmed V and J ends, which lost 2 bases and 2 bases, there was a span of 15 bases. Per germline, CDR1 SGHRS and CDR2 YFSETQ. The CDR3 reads CASSFPRGTSTDTQYF. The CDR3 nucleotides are TGCGCCAGCAGCTTCCCCCGGGGGACTTCCACAGATACGCAGTATTTT.

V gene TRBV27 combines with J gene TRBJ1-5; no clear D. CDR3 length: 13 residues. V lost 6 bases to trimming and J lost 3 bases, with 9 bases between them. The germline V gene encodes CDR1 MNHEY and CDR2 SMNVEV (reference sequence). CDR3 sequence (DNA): TGTGCCAGCAGGAGACAAAACAATCAGCCCCAGCATTTT. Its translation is CASRRQNNQPQHF.

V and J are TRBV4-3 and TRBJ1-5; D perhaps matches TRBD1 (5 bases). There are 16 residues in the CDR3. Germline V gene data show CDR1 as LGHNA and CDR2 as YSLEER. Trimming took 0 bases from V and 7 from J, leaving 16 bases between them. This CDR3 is CASSQDWRGAEQPQHF. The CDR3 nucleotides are TGCGCCAGCAGCCAAGATTGGAGGGGCGCAGAGCAGCCCCAGCATTTT.

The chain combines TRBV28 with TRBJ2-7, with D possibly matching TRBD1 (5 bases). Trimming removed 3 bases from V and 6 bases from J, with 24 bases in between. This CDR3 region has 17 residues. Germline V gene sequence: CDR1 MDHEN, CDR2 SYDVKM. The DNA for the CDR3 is TGTGCCAGCAGTTTCTCTCATTCGGGCAGGGTTGAGCGCGAGCAGTACTTC. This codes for CASSFSHSGRVEREQYF.

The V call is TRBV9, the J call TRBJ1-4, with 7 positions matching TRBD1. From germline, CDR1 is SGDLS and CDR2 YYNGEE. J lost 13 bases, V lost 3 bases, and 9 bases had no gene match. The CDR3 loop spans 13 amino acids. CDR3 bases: TGTGCCAGCAGCGCTTCGACAGGGAACATACTGTTTTTT. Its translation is CASSASTGNILFF.

The CDR3, as DNA: TGTGCCACTCGGACAGGGGGCGGCACTGAAGCTTTCTTT. Translated, it gives CATRTGGGTEAFF. V usage is TRBV30 and J usage is TRBJ1-1, with 11 positions matching TRBD1. The V gene's germline CDR1 is GTSNPN and CDR2 SVGIG (reference sequence). The CDR3 consists of 13 residues. The trim removed 8 bases at V and 4 bases at J, leaving 6 bases unmatched.

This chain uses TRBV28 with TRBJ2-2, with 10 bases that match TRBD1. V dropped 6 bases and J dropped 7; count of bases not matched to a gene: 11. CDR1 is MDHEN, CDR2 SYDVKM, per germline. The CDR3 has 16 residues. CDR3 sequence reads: CASSTVGQGKGGELFF. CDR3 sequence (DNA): TGTGCCAGCAGCACTGTGGGACAGGGGAAGGGCGGGGAGCTGTTTTTT.

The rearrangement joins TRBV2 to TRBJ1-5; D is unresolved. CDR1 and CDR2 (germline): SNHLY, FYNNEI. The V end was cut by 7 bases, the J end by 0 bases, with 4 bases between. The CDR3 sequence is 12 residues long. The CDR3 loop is CASKNSNQPQHF. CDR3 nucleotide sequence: TGTGCCAGCAAGAATAGCAATCAGCCCCAGCATTTT. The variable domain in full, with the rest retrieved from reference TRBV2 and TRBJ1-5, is EPEVTQTPSHQVTQMGQEVILRCVPISNHLYFYWYRQILGQKVEFLVSFYNNEISEKSEIFDDQFSVERPDGSNFTLKIRSTKLEDSAMYFCASKNSNQPQHFGDGTRLSIL.

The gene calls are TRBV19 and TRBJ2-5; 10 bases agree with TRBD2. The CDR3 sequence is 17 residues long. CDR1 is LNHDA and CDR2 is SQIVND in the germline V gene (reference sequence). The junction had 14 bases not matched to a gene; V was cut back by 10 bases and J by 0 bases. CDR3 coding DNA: TGTGCCACCGCCCCGGGGGGGACTAGCGCGTACCAAGAGACCCAGTACTTC. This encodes CATAPGGTSAYQETQYF. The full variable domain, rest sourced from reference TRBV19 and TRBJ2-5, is DGGITQSPKYLFRKEGQNVTLSCEQNLNHDAMYWYRQDPGQGLRLIYYSQIVNDFQKGDIAEGYSVSREKKESFPLTVTSAQKNPTAFYLCATAPGGTSAYQETQYFGPGTRLLVL.

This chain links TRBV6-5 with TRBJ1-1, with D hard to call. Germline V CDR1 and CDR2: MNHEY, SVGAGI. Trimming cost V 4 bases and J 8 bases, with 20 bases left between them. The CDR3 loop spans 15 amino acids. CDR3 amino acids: CASSSPRVVTREAFF. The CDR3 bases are TGTGCCAGCAGTTCCCCACGTGTCGTCACGAGAGAAGCTTTCTTT.

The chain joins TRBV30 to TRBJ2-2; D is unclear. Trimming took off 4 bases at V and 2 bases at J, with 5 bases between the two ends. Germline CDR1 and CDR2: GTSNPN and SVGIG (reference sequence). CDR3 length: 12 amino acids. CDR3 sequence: CAWTVNTGELFF. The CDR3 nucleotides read TGTGCCTGGACAGTTAACACCGGGGAGCTGTTTTTT.

This CDR3 is CASSGMGNTEAFF. CDR3 sequence (DNA): TGCGCCAGCAGCGGAATGGGGAACACTGAAGCTTTCTTT. This chain links TRBV5-1 with TRBJ1-1, with no clear D. The CDR3 covers 13 residues. V was clipped by 4 bases and J by 1 base, with 8 bases between them. Per germline, CDR1 SGHRS and CDR2 YFSETQ. Full variable domain (remainder filled in from reference TRBV5-1 and TRBJ1-1): KAGVTQTPRYLIKTRGQQVTLSCSPISGHRSVSWYQQTPGQGLQFLFEYFSETQRNKGNFPGRFSGRQFSNSRSEMNVSTLELGDSALYLCASSGMGNTEAFFGQGTRLTVV.

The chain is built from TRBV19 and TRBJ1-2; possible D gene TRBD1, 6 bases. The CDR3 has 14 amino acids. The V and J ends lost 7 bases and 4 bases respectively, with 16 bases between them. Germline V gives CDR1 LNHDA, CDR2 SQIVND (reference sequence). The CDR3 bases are TGTGCCAGTATCCCCGTGGACAGATCCTATGGCTACACCTTC. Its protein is CASIPVDRSYGYTF.

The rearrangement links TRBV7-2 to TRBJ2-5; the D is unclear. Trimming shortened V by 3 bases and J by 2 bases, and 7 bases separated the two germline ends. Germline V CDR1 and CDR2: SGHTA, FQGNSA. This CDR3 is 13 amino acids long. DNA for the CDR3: TGTGCCAGCAGCTTCACAAATCAAGAGACCCAGTACTTC. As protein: CASSFTNQETQYF.

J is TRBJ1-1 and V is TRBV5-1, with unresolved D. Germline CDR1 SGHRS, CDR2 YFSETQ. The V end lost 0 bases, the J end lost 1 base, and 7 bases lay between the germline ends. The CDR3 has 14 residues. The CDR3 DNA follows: TGCGCCAGCAGCTTGGGTGGGGAGAACACTGAAGCTTTCTTT. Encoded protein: CASSLGGENTEAFF.

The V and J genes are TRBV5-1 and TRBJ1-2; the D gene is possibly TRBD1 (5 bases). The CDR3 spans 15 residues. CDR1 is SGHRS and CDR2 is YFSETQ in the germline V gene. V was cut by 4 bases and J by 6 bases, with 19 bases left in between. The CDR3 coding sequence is TGCGCCAGCAGCCCGACAGCCGTGGCCTACGATGGCTACACCTTC. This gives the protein CASSPTAVAYDGYTF.

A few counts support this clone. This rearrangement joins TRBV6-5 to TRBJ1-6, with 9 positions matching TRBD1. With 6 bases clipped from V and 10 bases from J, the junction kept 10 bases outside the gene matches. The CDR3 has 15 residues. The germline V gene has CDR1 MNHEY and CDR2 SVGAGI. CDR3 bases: TGTGCCAGCAGAGCCACAGGGGGCGCGAGATCACCCCTCCACTTT. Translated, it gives CASRATGGARSPLHF.

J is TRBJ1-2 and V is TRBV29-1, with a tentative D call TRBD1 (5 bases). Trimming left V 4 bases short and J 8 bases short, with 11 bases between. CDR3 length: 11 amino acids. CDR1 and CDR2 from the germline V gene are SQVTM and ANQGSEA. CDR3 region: CSVAAGRGYTF. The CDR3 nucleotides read TGCAGCGTTGCGGCAGGGAGGGGCTACACCTTC.

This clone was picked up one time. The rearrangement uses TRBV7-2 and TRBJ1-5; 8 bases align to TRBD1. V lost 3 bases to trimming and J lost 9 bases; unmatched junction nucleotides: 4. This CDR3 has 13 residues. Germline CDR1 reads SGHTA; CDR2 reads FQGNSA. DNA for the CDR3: TGTGCCAGCAGCTTGGACAGGGAGCGGCCCCAGCATTTT. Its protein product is CASSLDRERPQHF.

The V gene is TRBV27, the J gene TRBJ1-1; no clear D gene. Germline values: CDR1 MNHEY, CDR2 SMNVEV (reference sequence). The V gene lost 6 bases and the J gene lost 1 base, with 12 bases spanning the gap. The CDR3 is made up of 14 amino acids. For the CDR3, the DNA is TGTGCCAGCAGCCGCCTCCTCACGAACACTGAAGCTTTCTTT. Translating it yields CASSRLLTNTEAFF.